The clone carrying this T cell receptor (beta chain) was seen many times. The antigen remains undetermined. These data belong to a study of metastatic and nonmetastatic thyroid tumors. Study at large: Malignant thyroid and benign thyroid patients provided blood and tumor or nodule tissue whose repertoires were compared.

The CDR3 runs 16 residues. CDR1 and CDR2 from the germline V gene are SGHAT and FQNNGV. After removal of 5 bases from V and 6 bases from J, the junction contained 10 bases not matched to a gene. Notes on the study in general: Reportedly, malignant thyroid tumors had significantly higher TCR beta diversity than benign nodules, in blood and tumor.

Every patient was untreated before thyroid surgery. Per the study methods: CDR3 differences across clinicopathological groups were used to build a distant-metastasis classifier for papillary thyroid cancer. TCRdb re-clonotyped the PCR reads via MiXCR. TCRdb, not the authors, supplied the V and J calls. The sample contains 15,000 to 20,000 clones, 15% to 18% of which appear only once. The sample comprised blood. The clonotype was recovered from a female donor with papillary thyroid cancer or a benign thyroid nodule (not recorded which). Some clones in this sample may be carry-over from other donors' samples. The chain is built from TRBV11-2 and TRBJ2-3; 11 nucleotides match TRBD2. The CDR3 coding sequence is TGTGCCAGCAGCCCGCGACTAGCGGGGTTGGCGGATACGCAGTATTTT. This sequence encodes CASSPRLAGLADTQYF.